This T cell receptor (beta chain) was identified in a study of technical replicates of blood from a few donors. Trimming removed 3 bases at V and 4 bases at J, with 19 bases between. The CDR3 sequence is 16 residues long. Per the germline V gene, CDR1 is LNHDA and CDR2 is SQIVND (reference sequence). Some clones are missing from TCRdb's copy, which holds only in-frame ones; the method was immunoSEQ multiplex PCR. This sample yields 80,000 to 95,000 clones, of which 90% to 96% are seen a single time; about 0.38% belongs to the top ten. This sequence joins TRBV19 and TRBJ2-7; weak D call: TRBD1 (5 bases). The source of this sequence is a human donor in good health. Sequencing was done on a sample of T cells isolated from PBMCs. The CDR3 reads CASSIGVGTGYYEQYF. CDR3 in DNA: TGTGCCAGTAGTATCGGCGTTGGCACAGGCTATTACGAGCAGTACTTC.